The T cell receptor beta chain described here comes from a study of blood T cell repertoires in COVID-19. The wider study: COVID-19 samples from acute and convalescent phases originated in the United States, Italy and Spain. PBMCs, B-cell-depleted T cells, or T cells provided the cDNA or gDNA that made up the material.

In the original workflow: Scientists estimated how many nucleated cells there were by amplifying reference gene primers. Sequencing was performed with immunoSEQ multiplex PCR; in TCRdb, only in-frame clones are kept and a portion is missing. V and J calls plus clone size are reproduced from that table; the DNA served to infer D and trimming. Of over 90,000 clones in the sample, 75% to 90% were seen once. This sequence was found in a woman in her forties or fifties with COVID-19, enrolled during active disease. The sequenced sample consisted of peripheral blood.

The CDR3 loop reads CASSLPPGGTFDEQYF. In nucleotides, the CDR3 is TGTGCCAGCAGCTTACCCCCGGGGGGAACTTTCGACGAGCAGTACTTC. The gene calls are TRBV7-2 and TRBJ2-7; 7 bases line up with TRBD2. The germline gives CDR1 SGHTA, CDR2 FQGNSA. The CDR3 has 16 residues. The ends lost 2 bases at V and 5 bases at J; junction bases unmatched: 12.